This T cell receptor beta chain was identified in a study of T cells in Graves' hyperthyroidism and ophthalmopathy. Uncontrolled infections, other autoimmune diseases, pregnancy or lactation led to exclusion of patients. Germline V gene sequence: CDR1 LNHNV, CDR2 YYDKDF (reference sequence). The CDR3 spans 15 residues. V was shortened by 4 bases and J by 5 bases, with 15 bases between the two germline ends. Amplification of TCR beta CDR3 regions used RNA as the template. TCR CDR3 underwent first-round RT-PCR with the HTBI primer set. A single record per CDR3 protein comes from TCRdb applying MiXCR to the multiplex PCR reads. The sample consists of around 580,000 distinct CDR3 sequences, 15% to 20% of them appearing once.

The material sequenced was blood. The TCR comes from a woman aged 18-29 years with Graves' hyperthyroidism. The rearrangement joins TRBV15 to TRBJ1-5; D is possibly TRBD1 (5 bases). CDR3 sequence: CATSIDSMRHQPQHF. In DNA, the CDR3 is TGTGCCACCAGCATAGACAGTATGCGTCATCAGCCCCAGCATTTT.